The 27 T cell receptor beta chains presented below share a single source sample, sequenced in a study of shared clonotypes between healthy human individuals. Some clones are missing from TCRdb's copy, which holds only in-frame ones; the method was immunoSEQ multiplex PCR. Altogether approximately 2.5 million clones are present, around 90% being singletons, with the ten largest covering around 0.14%. Material for sequencing was naive CD4+ T cells sorted from blood. Documented subset: CD45RA+ positively selected. Receptors were obtained from a man aged 18 to 30 in good health.

V is TRBV28 and J is TRBJ2-6; D perhaps matches TRBD2 (5 bases). CDR3 size: 15 residues. The germline gives CDR1 MDHEN, CDR2 SYDVKM. With 6 bases removed from V and 4 bases from J, the gap between germline ends came to 13 bases. CDR3 nucleotides: TGTGCCAGCAGCACCGCGGGCGGCGGGGCCAACGTCCTGACTTTC. Its translation: CASSTAGGGANVLTF.

This clone came up a few times. The chain has TRBV7-8 and TRBJ1-1; 7 nucleotides match TRBD1. Losses at the gene ends were 4 bases for V and 7 bases for J; bases not matched to a gene: 6. The CDR3 covers 13 residues. CDR1 is SGHVS and CDR2 is FQNEAQ in the germline V gene. The CDR3 DNA is TGTGCCAGCAGCTACGGACAGGTTTATGAAGCTTTCTTT. It codes for CASSYGQVYEAFF.

Notes on this clone: The same CDR3 arises from other DNA sequences in this sample as well. This chain uses TRBV5-1 with TRBJ1-2, with no clear D. Germline values: CDR1 SGHRS, CDR2 YFSETQ. Trimming removed 0 bases from V and 1 base from J, with 4 bases in between. The CDR3 has 13 residues. This chain's CDR3 is CASSLGDNYGYTF. In DNA, the CDR3 is TGCGCCAGCAGCTTGGGAGATAACTATGGCTACACCTTC.

The chain joins TRBV5-1 to TRBJ1-2; 12 nucleotides align to TRBD1. The germline V gene has CDR1 SGHRS and CDR2 YFSETQ. V trimming: 3 bases; J trimming: 6 bases; junction bases outside the gene matches: 9. The CDR3 is 16 amino acids. DNA of the CDR3: TGCGCCAGCAGCTCGACCGGGACAGGGGGCGCGGATGGCTACACCTTC. This translates into CASSSTGTGGADGYTF. The variable domain in full, with the rest retrieved from reference TRBV5-1 and TRBJ1-2, is KAGVTQTPRYLIKTRGQQVTLSCSPISGHRSVSWYQQTPGQGLQFLFEYFSETQRNKGNFPGRFSGRQFSNSRSEMNVSTLELGDSALYLCASSSTGTGGADGYTFGSGTRLTVV.

This chain joins TRBV28 and TRBJ1-1, with D hard to call. This CDR3 is 13 amino acids long. Deletions cut 4 bases from V and 6 bases from J, with 12 bases between. Germline-derived CDR1 and CDR2 are MDHEN and SYDVKM. The CDR3 DNA follows: TGTGCCAGCAGTTCGACTCAATGGCCTGAAGCTTTCTTT. The encoded protein is CASSSTQWPEAFF.

This clone was detected a few times. This chain connects TRBV27 to TRBJ2-7; D call uncertain. The CDR3 length is 11 residues. Trimming removed 6 bases from V and 5 bases from J, with 8 bases in between. CDR1 and CDR2 (germline): MNHEY, SMNVEV (reference sequence). The DNA of the CDR3 is TGTGCCAGCAGGTCCCATGACGAGCAGTACTTC. This codes for CASRSHDEQYF.

The genes are TRBV11-3 and TRBJ1-5; the match to TRBD1 covers 8 bases. V was clipped by 1 base and J by 5 bases; unmatched bases: 1. Germline V gene sequence: CDR1 SGHNT, CDR2 YENEEA. There are 14 residues in the CDR3. CDR3 loop: CASSLVGQDQPQHF. The CDR3 nucleotides read TGTGCCAGCAGCTTAGTGGGACAGGATCAGCCCCAGCATTTT.

The chain combines TRBV5-1 with TRBJ1-6; tentative D call: TRBD1 (5 bases). Trimming removed 3 bases from V and 4 bases from J, with 14 bases in between. Germline-derived CDR1 and CDR2 are SGHRS and YFSETQ. The CDR3 runs to 16 residues. The CDR3 coding sequence is TGCGCCAGCAGCTCGCAGGGACCGCCATATAATTCACCCCTCCACTTT. This gives the protein CASSSQGPPYNSPLHF.

The V gene is TRBV5-6, the J gene TRBJ1-4, with D hard to call. Germline V gene sequence: CDR1 SGHDT, CDR2 YYEEEE. V lost 2 bases to trimming and J lost 0 bases, with 8 bases between them. CDR3 length equals 15 residues. As DNA, the CDR3 is TGTGCCAGCAGCTTTATGACGGCAACTAATGAAAAACTGTTTTTT. Amino acid sequence: CASSFMTATNEKLFF.

V gene TRBV6-5 combines with J gene TRBJ2-5; D is possibly TRBD1 or TRBD2 (5 bases each). The CDR3 is 13 amino acids. CDR1 is MNHEY, CDR2 SVGAGI, per germline. The V end was cut by 6 bases, the J end by 5 bases, with 13 bases between. The CDR3 is CASSLPGSETQYF. CDR3 DNA sequence: TGTGCCAGCAGCCTTCCAGGGAGTGAGACCCAGTACTTC.

This chain connects TRBV18 to TRBJ1-5, with no clear D. The CDR3 has 13 amino acids. Germline V gene data show CDR1 as KGHSH and CDR2 as LQKENI. V lost 3 bases to trimming and J lost 5 bases, with 8 bases between them. CDR3 loop: CASSPNSDQPQHF. CDR3 DNA sequence: TGTGCCAGCTCACCGAATTCAGATCAGCCCCAGCATTTT.

The chain uses TRBV30 and TRBJ1-2; TRBD1 is a possible D gene (6 bases). From germline, CDR1 is GTSNPN and CDR2 SVGIG (reference sequence). This CDR3 contains 14 residues. The germline V and J ends were trimmed by 0 bases and 5 bases, with 13 bases remaining between them. The CDR3 protein is CAWSVMGHLYGYTF. CDR3 bases: TGTGCCTGGAGTGTAATGGGACACCTTTATGGCTACACCTTC.

The CDR3 loop reads CASTSGGTGSTGELFF. CDR3 DNA sequence: TGTGCCAGCACTTCCGGTGGGACAGGGTCGACCGGGGAGCTGTTTTTT. The V and J genes are TRBV28 and TRBJ2-2, with 9 nucleotides matching TRBD1. The CDR3 contains 16 residues. The germline V gene encodes CDR1 MDHEN and CDR2 SYDVKM. The V and J ends lost 7 bases and 5 bases, in that order; junction bases with no gene match: 11.

This clone was detected only once. The chain is built from TRBV25-1 and TRBJ2-3; no firm D call. This CDR3 contains 11 residues. CDR1 MGHDK and CDR2 SYGVNS come from the germline V gene. With 4 bases removed from V and 8 bases from J, the gap between germline ends came to 7 bases. In DNA, the CDR3 is TGTGCCAGCAGTGTGACGGTTACGCAGTATTTT. Its protein product is CASSVTVTQYF.

This clone is a singleton in its sample. The chain couples TRBV30 to TRBJ2-5; D may be TRBD2 (5 bases). Germline V lookup: CDR1 GTSNPN, CDR2 SVGIG (reference sequence). The CDR3 length is 14 residues. Trimming shortened V by 2 bases and J by 6 bases, and 16 bases separated the two germline ends. CDR3 coding DNA: TGTGCCTGGAGTAGGGCGGGTTGGCGGCAGACCCAGTACTTC. This encodes CAWSRAGWRQTQYF.

The chain is built from TRBV7-2 and TRBJ2-7; 8 positions agree with TRBD2. Losses at the gene ends were 5 bases for V and 1 base for J; bases not matched to a gene: 16. The CDR3 has 18 amino acids. CDR1 and CDR2 from the germline V gene are SGHTA and FQGNSA. The CDR3 is CASSVVGGSGSNSYEQYF. In DNA form, the CDR3 reads TGTGCCAGCAGCGTTGTAGGGGGAAGCGGGAGCAATTCCTACGAGCAGTACTTC.

This chain connects TRBV28 to TRBJ1-1; the D gene is possibly TRBD1 (5 bases). The ends were cut back, 4 bases at V and 4 bases at J, with 13 bases in the middle. This CDR3 comprises 14 residues. Germline values: CDR1 MDHEN, CDR2 SYDVKM. CDR3 nucleotides: TGTGCCAGCAGTTCCCAGACAGCTTTCACTGAAGCTTTCTTT. This translates into CASSSQTAFTEAFF.

The chain joins TRBV4-1 to TRBJ1-3; TRBD1 might be the D (5 bases). The CDR3 runs to 16 residues. Trimming took off 1 base at V and 4 bases at J, with 14 bases between the two ends. Germline CDR1 is MGHRA and CDR2 is YSYEKL. The CDR3 loop is CASSQVQSQGGNTIYF. The DNA of the CDR3 is TGCGCCAGCAGCCAAGTTCAGAGTCAGGGAGGAAACACCATATATTTT.

This clone was recorded once. The chain carries TRBV6-6 and TRBJ1-5, with TRBD1 as a possible D gene (5 bases). Germline V lookup: CDR1 MNHNY, CDR2 SVGAGI (reference sequence). CDR3 length: 13 residues. Trimming took 5 bases from V and 3 from J, leaving 8 bases between them. CDR3 sequence (DNA): TGTGCCAGCAGTCGACAGTACAATCAGCCCCAGCATTTT. This translates into CASSRQYNQPQHF.

Notes on this clone: The sample contains more than one DNA sequence encoding this CDR3. V usage is TRBV5-1 and J usage is TRBJ1-4; 7 bases are a match to TRBD1. CDR3 size: 14 residues. After removal of 3 bases from V and 5 bases from J, the junction contained 4 bases not matched to a gene. CDR1 is SGHRS and CDR2 is YFSETQ in the germline V gene. The CDR3 reads CASSSGQINEKLFF. The CDR3 coding sequence is TGCGCCAGCAGCTCGGGACAGATCAATGAAAAACTGTTTTTT.

The J gene is TRBJ2-3, the V gene TRBV7-2; 10 bases align to TRBD2. Trimming took 0 bases from V and 1 from J; bases not matched to a gene: 4. The CDR3 sequence is 17 residues long. Germline CDR1 SGHTA, CDR2 FQGNSA. The CDR3 spells CASSLAPGLAGTDTQYF. The CDR3 coding sequence is TGTGCCAGCAGCTTAGCCCCAGGACTAGCGGGCACAGATACGCAGTATTTT.

This sequence joins TRBV5-1 and TRBJ2-3, with TRBD2 identical over 8 bases. In germline, CDR1 is SGHRS, CDR2 YFSETQ. There are 18 residues in the CDR3. V gave up 0 bases and J gave up 7 bases; unmatched junction bases: 16. The CDR3 sequence is CASSLAPAGAMIINTQYF. The CDR3, as DNA: TGCGCCAGCAGCTTGGCCCCAGCGGGGGCCATGATCATAAATACGCAGTATTTT.

In this sample, this clone turned up once. This rearrangement joins TRBV4-2 to TRBJ2-4; 8 bases line up with TRBD2. After removal of 2 bases from V and 5 bases from J, the junction contained 5 bases not matched to a gene. The CDR3 covers 15 residues. Germline-derived CDR1 and CDR2 are LGHNA and YNFKEQ. CDR3 nucleotides: TGTGCCAGCAGCCAACCGGGACTAGGCGAAAACATTCAGTACTTC. Translation gives CASSQPGLGENIQYF.

The V gene is TRBV11-2, the J gene TRBJ2-7, with D perhaps TRBD1 or TRBD2 (5 bases each). The CDR3 loop spans 15 amino acids. Germline V CDR1 and CDR2: SGHAT, FQNNGV. The germline V and J ends were trimmed by 2 bases and 4 bases, with 15 bases remaining between them. In DNA, the CDR3 is TGTGCCAGCAGCTTACGATCCGGGACGGTGTACGAGCAGTACTTC. Amino acids: CASSLRSGTVYEQYF.

This clone was counted a single time. This same CDR3 is encoded by further DNA sequences in the sample. The J gene is TRBJ2-5, the V gene TRBV30; weak D call: TRBD1 (5 bases). The CDR3 is 13 residues long. The V gene lost 0 bases and the J gene lost 5 bases, with 10 bases spanning the gap. Germline V CDR1 and CDR2: GTSNPN, SVGIG (reference sequence). The CDR3 nucleotides read TGTGCCTGGAGTGTAGGGGATAAGGAGACCCAGTACTTC. This sequence encodes CAWSVGDKETQYF.

The chain employs TRBV19 and TRBJ1-2; tentative D call: TRBD1 (5 bases). V was shortened by 9 bases and J by 3 bases, with 14 bases between the two germline ends. The CDR3 is 13 amino acids. Germline values: CDR1 LNHDA, CDR2 SQIVND (reference sequence). CDR3 in amino acids: CASSAEGYYGYTF. The CDR3 nucleotides read TGTGCCAGCTCGGCTGAGGGGTACTATGGCTACACCTTC.

With regard to this clone: Other DNA sequences in this sample translate to the same CDR3. DNA of the CDR3: TGCGCCAGCAGCTTGGTTCTAGGGGAGACCCAGTACTTC. The encoded protein is CASSLVLGETQYF. The chain combines TRBV5-1 with TRBJ2-5; unclear D gene. The germline V and J ends were trimmed by 0 bases and 5 bases, with 8 bases remaining between them. This CDR3 comprises 13 residues. Germline lookup yields CDR1 SGHRS and CDR2 YFSETQ.